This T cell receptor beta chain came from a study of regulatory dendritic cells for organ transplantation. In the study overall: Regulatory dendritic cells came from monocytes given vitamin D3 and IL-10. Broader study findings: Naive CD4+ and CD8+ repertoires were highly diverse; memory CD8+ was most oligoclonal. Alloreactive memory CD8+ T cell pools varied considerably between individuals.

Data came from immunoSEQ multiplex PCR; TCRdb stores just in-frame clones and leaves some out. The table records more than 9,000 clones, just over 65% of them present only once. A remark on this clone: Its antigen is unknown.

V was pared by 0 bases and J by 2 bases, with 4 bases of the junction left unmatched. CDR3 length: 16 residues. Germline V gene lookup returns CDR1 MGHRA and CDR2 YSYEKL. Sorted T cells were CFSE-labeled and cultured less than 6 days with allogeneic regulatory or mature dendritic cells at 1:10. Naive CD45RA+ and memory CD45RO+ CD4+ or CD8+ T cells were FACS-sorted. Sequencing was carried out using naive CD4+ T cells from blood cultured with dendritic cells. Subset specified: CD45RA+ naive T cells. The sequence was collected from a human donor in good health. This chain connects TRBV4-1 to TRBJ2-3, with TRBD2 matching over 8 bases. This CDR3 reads CASSQDRLAITDTQYF. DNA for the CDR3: TGCGCCAGCAGCCAAGACCGACTAGCGATCACAGATACGCAGTATTTT.